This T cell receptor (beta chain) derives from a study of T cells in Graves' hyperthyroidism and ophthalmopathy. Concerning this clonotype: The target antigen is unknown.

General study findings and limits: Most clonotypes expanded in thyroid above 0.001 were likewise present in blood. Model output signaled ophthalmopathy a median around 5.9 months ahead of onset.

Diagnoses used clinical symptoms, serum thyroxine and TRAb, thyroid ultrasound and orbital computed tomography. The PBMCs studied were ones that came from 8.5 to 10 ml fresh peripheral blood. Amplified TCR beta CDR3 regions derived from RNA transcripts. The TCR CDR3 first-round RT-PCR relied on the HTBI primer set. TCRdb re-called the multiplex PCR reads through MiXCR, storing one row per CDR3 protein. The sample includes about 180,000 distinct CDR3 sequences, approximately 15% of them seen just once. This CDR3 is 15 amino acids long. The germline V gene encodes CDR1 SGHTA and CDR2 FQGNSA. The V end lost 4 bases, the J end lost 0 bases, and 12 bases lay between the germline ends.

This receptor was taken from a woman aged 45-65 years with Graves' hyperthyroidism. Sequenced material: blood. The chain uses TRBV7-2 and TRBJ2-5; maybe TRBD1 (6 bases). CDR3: CASSSRTAYQETQYF. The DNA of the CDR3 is TGTGCCAGCAGCTCTCGGACAGCGTACCAAGAGACCCAGTACTTC.